These 3 T cell receptor beta chains share one sample of origin, sequenced in a study of identical twins. TCRdb re-analysed the 5' RACE reads in MiXCR, keeping a single row per CDR3 protein. Seen here are around 530,000 distinct CDR3 sequences, 13% to 15% observed once, and the top ten hold about 0.4%. These records were also assigned to another study, of yellow fever vaccine responses in identical twins.

The sample comprised CD4+ T cells sorted from blood. These receptors originate from a woman under 30 in good health.

For this clonotype: The junction and the germline gene differ at one end; a read error may be behind it. The rearrangement links TRBV2 to TRBJ2-2, with TRBD2 matching over 14 bases. The CDR3 loop spans 16 amino acids. Germline CDR1 and CDR2: SNHLY and FYNNEI. The CDR3, as DNA: TGTGCCTGCAGTGGGACTAGCGGGGGGAACACCGGGGAGCTGTTTTTT. The encoded protein is CACSGTSGGNTGELFF.

This chain connects TRBV28 to TRBJ2-5; 8 bases fit TRBD2. The CDR3 loop spans 13 amino acids. Germline assignment: CDR1 MDHEN and CDR2 SYDVKM. Trimming took 10 bases from V and 2 from J; bases not matched to a gene: 6. CDR3 sequence: CATQIAGQETQYF. The CDR3, as DNA: TGTGCCACCCAAATAGCGGGGCAAGAGACCCAGTACTTC.

This sequence joins TRBV20-1 and TRBJ2-1; 10 bases line up with TRBD2. V lost 1 base and J lost 9; bases outside the gene matches: 6. Germline loops: CDR1 DFQATT, CDR2 SNEGSKA (reference sequence). The CDR3 is made up of 14 amino acids. The CDR3 spells CSARGLAGLGEQFF. The CDR3 DNA reads as TGCAGTGCTAGAGGACTAGCGGGCCTCGGTGAGCAGTTCTTC.